This T cell receptor beta chain was identified during a study of blood T cell repertoires in COVID-19. Study context: Some COVID-19 samples were acute and others convalescent; all came from the United States, Italy and Spain. PBMCs, B-cell-depleted T cells, or T cells provided the cDNA or gDNA that made up the material.

This CDR3 spans 14 amino acids. V gave up 3 bases and J gave up 10 bases; unmatched junction bases: 4. Germline CDR1 SGHTA, CDR2 FQGNSA. Profiling relied on immunoSEQ multiplex PCR, and the TCRdb table lists in-frame clones only, not all of them. The sample has roughly 63,000 clones, about 90% seen once. The chain joins TRBV7-2 to TRBJ1-5, with 12 nucleotides matching TRBD1. Sequenced: peripheral blood. The TCR originated in a woman in her forties or fifties with active or convalescent COVID-19. DNA for the CDR3: TGTGCCAGCAGCTTGGGACAGGGGGCTGTTCCCCAGCATTTT. This translates into CASSLGQGAVPQHF.